The clone carrying this T cell receptor beta chain was counted at least ten times. Its antigen is still unknown. These data come from a study of T cells in Graves' hyperthyroidism and ophthalmopathy. On the study more broadly: Before any treatment, at initial diagnosis, peripheral blood was collected. Study outcomes and limitations: Prediction of ophthalmopathy progression came a median 6.5 months pre-onset.

From RNA transcripts, TCR beta CDR3 regions were amplified. Researchers ran a first-round RT-PCR on the TCR CDR3 using the HTBI primer set. MiXCR, applied by TCRdb to the multiplex PCR reads, yields one record per CDR3 protein. The sample contains 220,000 or so distinct CDR3 sequences, roughly 17% of which appear only once. The V gene lost 4 bases and the J gene lost 4 bases, with 7 bases spanning the gap. This CDR3 spans 12 amino acids. CDR1 is SGHAT, CDR2 FQNNGV, per germline. Uncontrolled infection, other autoimmune disease, pregnancy or lactation excluded patients. Material for sequencing was blood. The chain has TRBV11-2 and TRBJ1-1; D gene ambiguous. The TCR was taken from a woman in her late teens or twenties with Graves' ophthalmopathy. The DNA for the CDR3 is TGTGCCAGCAGCTCCATGGGCACTGAAGCTTTCTTT. The encoded protein is CASSSMGTEAFF.